This T cell receptor (beta chain) was recorded in a study of blood T cell repertoires in COVID-19. Overall study: COVID-19 samples collected from the United States, Italy and Spain covered acute and convalescent phases. Nucleic acid was either cDNA or gDNA, and it came from T cells, B-cell-depleted T cells, or PBMCs.

Between the trimmed V and J ends, which lost 0 bases and 0 bases, there was a span of 22 bases. This CDR3 spans 19 amino acids. Germline CDR1 is SGHRS and CDR2 is YFSETQ. Seattle's cohort entered during active infection and was followed longitudinally. In the study's own analysis: From reference gene primer amplification, estimates of nucleated cell counts were derived. The method was immunoSEQ multiplex PCR; TCRdb's version includes in-frame clones alone and lacks a portion of them. That table furnishes V, J and clone size, whereas the DNA furnished D and trimming. In the table there are over 150,000 clones, around nine tenths of which are singletons.

This receptor was obtained from a woman aged 70-85 years with COVID-19, enrolled during active disease. V usage is TRBV5-1 and J usage is TRBJ2-7; TRBD2 is a possible D gene (7 bases). Sequencing was performed on peripheral blood. The CDR3 loop is CASSLERGGGGKISYEQYF. The CDR3 DNA reads as TGCGCCAGCAGCTTGGAACGCGGGGGCGGGGGAAAGATCTCCTACGAGCAGTACTTC.